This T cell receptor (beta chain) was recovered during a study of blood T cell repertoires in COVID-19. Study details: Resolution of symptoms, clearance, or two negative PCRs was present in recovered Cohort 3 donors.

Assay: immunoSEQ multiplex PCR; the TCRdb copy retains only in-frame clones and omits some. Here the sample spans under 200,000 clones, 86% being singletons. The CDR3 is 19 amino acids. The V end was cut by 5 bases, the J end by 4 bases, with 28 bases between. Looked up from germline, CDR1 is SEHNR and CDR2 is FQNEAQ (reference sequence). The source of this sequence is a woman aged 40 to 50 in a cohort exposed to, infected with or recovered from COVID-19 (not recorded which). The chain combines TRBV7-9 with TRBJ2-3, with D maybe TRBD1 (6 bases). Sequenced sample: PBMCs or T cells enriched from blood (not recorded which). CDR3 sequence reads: CASSHDSGKQGIQPDTQYF. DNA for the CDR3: TGTGCCAGCAGCCATGATAGTGGAAAGCAGGGGATACAGCCAGATACGCAGTATTTT.